Here is one T cell receptor beta chain with its context. Its matching antigen is unknown. Source material for PBMCs was more than 7.5 ml fresh peripheral blood. The trim removed 6 bases at V and 6 bases at J, leaving 17 bases unmatched. CDR1 is MNHEY, CDR2 SMNVEV, per germline (reference sequence). This CDR3 is 18 amino acids long. This record comes from a study of T cells in Graves' hyperthyroidism and ophthalmopathy. Overall study context: Before treatment of any kind, peripheral blood was taken at initial diagnosis. Study-wide results and limits: Ophthalmopathy onset followed model prediction by a median about seven months.

Template material for amplifying TCR beta CDR3 regions consisted of RNA transcripts. HTBI primers were employed in a first-round RT-PCR of the TCR CDR3. MiXCR, run by TCRdb on the multiplex PCR reads, gives a single entry per CDR3 protein. The data show about 500,000 distinct CDR3 sequences, 15% to 20% seen once. The V gene is TRBV27, the J gene TRBJ2-1; 10 bases are a match to TRBD2. Sequenced material: blood. The receptor was derived from a woman in her thirties with Graves' ophthalmopathy. CDR3: CASSILGPSGRAGNEQFF. The CDR3 region has the DNA TGTGCCAGCAGCATATTAGGGCCAAGCGGGAGGGCTGGCAATGAGCAGTTCTTC.